The rows below give T cell receptor beta chains drawn from one sample of a study of blood T cells in healthy people across ages. A single record per CDR3 protein comes from TCRdb applying MiXCR to the 5' RACE reads. The profile shows more than 650,000 distinct CDR3 sequences, about 26% of them singletons. The sample was also linked to a second study, of T cells of mothers and their children.

The sequenced material came from blood. The receptor source for this set is a boy aged 5-17 years in good health. CDR3s include the opening cysteine and the closing phenylalanine or tryptophan. The D gene is left open where the match is weak. Not all rows give a size; the values are once, few, many and, for expanded clones, a class.

d_gene | j_gene | abundance | v_gene | CDR3nt | CDR3aa
TRBD1 | TRBJ1-5 | - | TRBV9 | TGTGCCAGCCAACCCTACTCAGGGGGCTTGAGGCAGCCCCAGCATTTT | CASQPYSGGLRQPQHF
- | TRBJ2-5 | few | TRBV12-3/TRBV12-4 | TGTGCCAGCAGTTTAGAAGCAGGAGAGACCCAGTACTTC | CASSLEAGETQYF
TRBD1 | TRBJ2-7 | few | TRBV20-1 | TGCAGTGCTGTTGGACAGGGGGCGTACGAGCAGTACTTC | CSAVGQGAYEQYF
- | TRBJ2-5 | few | TRBV29-1 | TGCAGCGTTCGGTGGCAAGAGACCCAGTACTTC | CSVRWQETQYF
TRBD1 | TRBJ1-1 | few | TRBV2 | TGTGCCAGCCTAGCCCGGGACAGGGGGTGGACTGAAGCTTTCTTT | CASLARDRGWTEAFF
TRBD1 | TRBJ2-5 | - | TRBV11-1 | TGTGCCAGCAGCCTCCCGTTATTTGGGGACAGGGGGCCGCAAGAGACCCAGTACTTC | CASSLPLFGDRGPQETQYF
- | TRBJ2-5 | - | TRBV30 | TGTGCCTGGAGTGTAACTGGCCCGCAAGAGACCCAGTACTTC | CAWSVTGPQETQYF
- | TRBJ2-5 | many | TRBV9 | TGTGCCAGCAGCGTAAACCCTGAAAGTGAAGAGACCCAGTACTTC | CASSVNPESEETQYF
- | TRBJ1-5 | few | TRBV15 | TGTGCCACCAGCAGATCGGGGCTGTTGGATCAGCCCCAGCATTTT | CATSRSGLLDQPQHF
TRBD1 | TRBJ1-3 | few | TRBV18 | TGTGCCAGCTCACCAACAGGGGGATCGTCTGGAAACACCATATATTTT | CASSPTGGSSGNTIYF
- | TRBJ1-5 | - | TRBV4-2 | TGTGCCAGCAGCACACCCCCGGAACGGGGGCTAGGTCAGCCCCAGCATTTT | CASSTPPERGLGQPQHF